Given below is one TCR beta chain in context. Its recognized antigen is unknown. No much larger clone exists at a distance of one base, and base qualities are not known. The sample carries other DNA sequences with the same CDR3. These data belong to a study of shared clonotypes between healthy human individuals (dated by TCRdb to the early 2020s). Some background on the complete study: A couple of women and a few men aged 18 to 49 years were included in the cohort. For each donor, CD4 naive and CD4 memory were each run on three plates, CD8 naive on two plates, and CD8 memory on one plate. To estimate repertoire size and how much clonotypes are shared between individuals, the study performed deep sequencing of blood TCR repertoires from about five healthy adults. Libraries were prepared and TCR repertoires were sequenced by different laboratories using diverse techniques, in order to increase sequencing depth and limit assay-specific biases. Per donor, leukapheresis produced somewhere between about 0.8 and 9 billion PBMCs. Results the study describes overall, beyond this receptor: Across a handful of donors, approximately 4.9% of naive CD4, approximately 3.6% of naive CD8, under 2.5% of memory CD4, and roughly 0.4% of memory CD8 clonotypes were shared. Rarefaction of sorted-subset datasets indicated incomplete sequencing despite the large sequencing depth. Because the study included only a small number of donors, the genetic and exposure-history diversity represented was limited. Estimated clonotype richness was generally larger for naive than for memory subsets. Compared with non-shared clonotypes, clonotypes shared by all four sorted-subset donors had higher generation probabilities. Pairwise subsampling led to the expectation that sequencing depth would affect the degree of clonotype sharing among donors. Sampling was restricted to blood, and TCR repertoires in tissues likely differ from the TCR repertoires found in blood.

Donors were healthy HIV-negative adults with no recently reported acute infections or vaccinations. Every donor was a Caucasian adult living in Nashville, Tennessee, USA. CD4+ T cells were enriched by magnetic negative selection; naive cells were then positively selected on CD45RA, and the negative fraction formed the memory subset. Blood was collected by leukapheresis, and PBMCs were isolated by Ficoll-Histopaque density gradient centrifugation and then cryopreserved in liquid nitrogen vapor phase. Analytical flow cytometry was used to check the purity and quantity of each magnetically sorted T cell population. Genomic DNA was isolated from every sorted fraction and measured by UV absorbance on a Nanodrop 2000c. Using the deep immunoSEQ assay, multiplex PCR amplified TCR CDR3 regions from genomic DNA. For each cell subset, the extracted genomic DNA was distributed evenly across all wells of several immunoSEQ 96-well plates, and each plate served as one replicate. For sorted subsets, each replicate PCR was loaded with approximately 190 ng genomic DNA, equivalent to 25,000 to 35,000 T cell genomes. Purified libraries were quantified with a Qubit 3.0 fluorometer, sized on a Bioanalyzer 2100, and re-quantified with the KAPA Library Quantification kit. Every immunoSEQ 96-well plate was sequenced on a separate single-read 150-cycle Illumina NextSeq 550 flow cell. The study's own analysis went as follows. Because only junctional sequences without quality scores were contained in the immunoSEQ output, filtering matching that applied to full-length reads could not be performed. To assign V/J genes and CDR3, sequences were annotated using PyIR, a Python wrapper for IgBLAST v1.9, with IMGT germline references. Reads were removed for weak V/J assignments (E-value above 1e-6), missing CDR3, stop codons, out-of-frame junctions, or ambiguous translated residues. V3J clonotypes were defined as sequences sharing the same inferred V gene, J gene, and CDR3 amino acid sequence. To compute the percentage overlap between repertoires, the number of shared unique clonotypes was divided by the size of the smaller repertoire. Three approaches were used to assess repertoire richness: RTK rarefaction, the Chao1 estimator, and Recon v2.1 estimates of unobserved clonotypes. OLGA was used to compute generation probabilities for all TCRbeta clonotypes that the gDNA method yielded from four donors. What TCRdb holds here is the immuneACCESS table cut down to in-frame rearrangements. Part of the clones is not present; checked against another copy, under half of the missing clones reflect an unresolved V gene, and the others are unexplained. The DNA gave D and trimming, while V, J and clone size come from that table. The sample records around 2.3 million clones, under 97% of which are singletons. The ten biggest clones cover about 0.13% of the sample.

Sequenced input: naive CD4+ T cells sorted from blood. Taken with the paper, the label for cell subset or site translates to: CD45RA+ positively selected. This TCR was sampled from a man in his late teens or twenties in good health.

The CDR3 reads CASRDRGNQPQHF. At the DNA level, the sequence is TGTGCCAGCCGGGACAGGGGGAATCAGCCCCAGCATTTT. The V gene is TRBV27 and the J gene is TRBJ1-5; 11 middle bases align to TRBD1. The junction shows trimming of 8 bases on V and 4 bases on J, and the gene matches do not reach 1 base of it. From the cysteine up to the phenylalanine, the CDR3 has a length of 13 residues. The read is trimmed to its CDR3 DNA, 39 bases read in frame from base 1. CDR1 and CDR2, per the germline V gene (reference sequence), are MNHEY and SMNVEV.